The 5 T cell receptor beta chains below come from one sample, sequenced in a study of blood T cell repertoires in COVID-19. Some clones are missing from TCRdb's copy, which holds only in-frame ones; the method was immunoSEQ multiplex PCR. This table has under 500,000 clones, about 90% appearing once. Material: PBMCs or T cells enriched from blood (not recorded which). The source of these receptors is a woman aged 18-35 years with acute COVID-19.

The rearrangement uses TRBV11-2 and TRBJ2-1; D gene unclear. This CDR3 has 14 amino acids. The V and J ends lost 5 bases and 5 bases respectively, with 13 bases between them. Per germline, CDR1 SGHAT and CDR2 FQNNGV. CDR3 residues: CASSAIRRDNEQFF. In nucleotides, the CDR3 is TGTGCCAGCAGCGCCATTCGCCGGGACAATGAGCAGTTCTTC. Variable domain in full (rest from reference TRBV11-2 and TRBJ2-1): EAGVAQSPRYKIIEKRQSVAFWCNPISGHATLYWYQQILGQGPKLLIQFQNNGVVDDSQLPKDRFSAERLKGVDSTLKIQPAKLEDSAVYLCASSAIRRDNEQFFGPGTRLTVL.

This clone came up once. The CDR3 nucleotides are TGTGCCAGCAGCCAAGATGACAGGAAGCGGGAGAGCTCCTACAATGAGCAGTTCTTC. It encodes CASSQDDRKRESSYNEQFF. The chain has TRBV3-1 (or the pseudogene TRBV3-2) and TRBJ2-1; 8 bases line up with TRBD2. With V trimmed by 0 bases and J by 0 bases, 10 bases remained unmatched. The CDR3 totals 19 residues. CDR1 LGHDT and CDR2 YNNKEL come from the germline V gene (reference sequence).

V gene TRBV6-1 combines with J gene TRBJ2-6; D remains ambiguous. The CDR3 totals 17 residues. Trimming cost V 2 bases and J 0 bases, with 11 bases left between them. Germline V gives CDR1 MNHNS, CDR2 SASEGT. The chain's CDR3 is CASSESQVYSGANVLTF. In nucleotides, the CDR3 is TGTGCCAGCAGTGAATCCCAGGTGTACTCTGGGGCCAACGTCCTGACTTTC.

This chain links TRBV28 with TRBJ1-6; D perhaps matches TRBD1 (5 bases). V lost 6 bases to trimming and J lost 11 bases, with 17 bases between them. The CDR3 runs 14 residues. CDR1 and CDR2 (germline): MDHEN, SYDVKM. CDR3 bases: TGTGCCAGCAGGCAGGGACTTCCCGGCCCACCCCTCCACTTT. It is translated as CASRQGLPGPPLHF.

The chain couples TRBV24-1 to TRBJ2-7; the D is unclear. V lost 4 bases and J 2 bases, leaving 11 bases between the germline ends. Per the germline V gene, CDR1 is KGHDR and CDR2 is SFDVKD. The CDR3 loop spans 14 amino acids. The CDR3 protein is CATSDLGSPYEQYF. The CDR3 DNA follows: TGTGCCACCAGTGACCTAGGTTCCCCCTACGAGCAGTACTTC.